What follows are 27 T cell receptor beta chains derived from one specimen sequenced in a study of T cells in Graves' hyperthyroidism and ophthalmopathy. Amplification targeted TCR beta CDR3 regions from RNA transcripts. A first-round RT-PCR of the TCR CDR3 used the HTBI primer set. Each CDR3 protein is one row after TCRdb ran MiXCR on the multiplex PCR reads. The sample has about 320,000 distinct CDR3 sequences; roughly 15% are singletons. The sequenced sample consisted of blood. These TCRs come from a man aged 25 to 40 with Graves' hyperthyroidism.

V is TRBV20-1 and J is TRBJ1-1, with 9 bases that match TRBD1. Germline CDR1 and CDR2: DFQATT and SNEGSKA (reference sequence). J was trimmed by 5 bases and V by 4 bases; bases with no gene match: 14. The CDR3 totals 16 residues. CDR3: CSAKPRKTGGRTEAFF. CDR3 in DNA: TGCAGTGCTAAACCACGCAAGACAGGGGGTAGGACTGAAGCTTTCTTT.

This clonotype was counted many times. The chain uses TRBV7-9 and TRBJ2-1; 7 bases are a match to TRBD2. V lost 1 base and J lost 7; bases outside the gene matches: 7. This CDR3 spans 15 amino acids. CDR1 is SEHNR, CDR2 FQNEAQ, per germline (reference sequence). The CDR3 DNA reads TGTGCCAGCAGCTTAGGTGCGGGAGTCGGTAATGAGCAGTTCTTC. It translates to CASSLGAGVGNEQFF. Full variable domain (missing parts from reference TRBV7-9 and TRBJ2-1): DTGVSQNPRHKITKRGQNVTFRCDPISEHNRLYWYRQTLGQGPEFLTYFQNEAQLEKSRLLSDRFSAERPKGSFSTLEIQRTEQGDSAMYLCASSLGAGVGNEQFFGPGTRLTVL.

This clonotype appeared many times. The V gene is TRBV10-1, the J gene TRBJ2-1, with D perhaps matching TRBD2 (7 bases). V was cut by 8 bases and J by 8 bases, with 16 bases left in between. The CDR3 loop spans 13 amino acids. CDR1 and CDR2 (germline): WNHNN, SYGVQD (reference sequence). Here the CDR3 reads CASGAPGGDEQFF. The CDR3 DNA is TGCGCCAGCGGCGCCCCGGGGGGCGATGAGCAGTTCTTC.

Ten or more counts support this clonotype. The V call is TRBV12-3 or TRBV12-4, the J call TRBJ2-1; the match to TRBD2 covers 9 bases. The CDR3 spans 12 residues. V was clipped by 7 bases and J by 9 bases; unmatched bases: 4. This CDR3 is CASTVAGVEQFF. Here the CDR3 DNA reads TGTGCCAGCACTGTAGCGGGAGTTGAGCAGTTCTTC.

The chain is built from TRBV14 and TRBJ1-1, with D hard to call. Trimming took 3 bases from V and 3 from J, leaving 8 bases between them. The CDR3 sequence is 13 residues long. CDR1 is SGHDN and CDR2 is FVKESK in the germline V gene. The CDR3 reads CASSQVTDTEAFF. The CDR3 nucleotides read TGTGCCAGCAGCCAGGTTACAGACACTGAAGCTTTCTTT.

In this sample, this clonotype turned up many times. This chain links TRBV11-3 with TRBJ1-1, with TRBD1 as a possible D gene (5 bases). With 4 bases removed from V and 7 bases from J, the gap between germline ends came to 13 bases. Per germline, CDR1 SGHNT and CDR2 YENEEA. The CDR3 spans 13 residues. Here the CDR3 reads CASSSRDGDEAFF. In nucleotides, the CDR3 is TGTGCCAGCAGCTCTAGGGACGGTGATGAAGCTTTCTTT. Filled out from reference TRBV11-3 and TRBJ1-1, the complete variable domain reads EAGVVQSPRYKIIEKKQPVAFWCNPISGHNTLYWYLQNLGQGPELLIRYENEEAVDDSQLPKDRFSAERLKGVDSTLKIQPAELGDSAVYLCASSSRDGDEAFFGQGTRLTVV.

This clonotype was counted ten times or more. J is TRBJ2-5 and V is TRBV28; no reliable D call. Germline V gene data show CDR1 as MDHEN and CDR2 as SYDVKM. The CDR3 runs to 13 residues. V was pared by 6 bases and J by 0 bases, with 8 bases between. The CDR3 region has the DNA TGTGCCAGCAGCCCAGAGTACCAAGAGACCCAGTACTTC. Its translation: CASSPEYQETQYF.

This clonotype appeared many times. V usage is TRBV30 and J usage is TRBJ2-3, with D possibly matching TRBD2 (5 bases). The germline V gene has CDR1 GTSNPN and CDR2 SVGIG (reference sequence). CDR3 length: 12 amino acids. V lost 5 bases, J lost 4 bases, and 10 bases lay in between. CDR3 bases: TGTGCCTGGCAACTAGGTGCAGATACGCAGTATTTT. It yields the protein CAWQLGADTQYF.

This clonotype was seen just once. A clone one base away is much larger, so this may be a read error. The genes are TRBV11-2 and TRBJ2-2; 7 nucleotides align to TRBD1. The CDR3 spans 16 residues. Germline CDR1 and CDR2: SGHAT and FQNNGV. The trim removed 6 bases at V and 2 bases at J, leaving 9 bases unmatched. Here the CDR3 reads CASSPRDSPNTGELFF. Written as DNA, the CDR3 is TGTGCCAGCAGTCCCCGGGACAGCCCAAACACCGGGGAGCTGTTTTTT. The full variable domain, rest sourced from reference TRBV11-2 and TRBJ2-2, is EAGVAQSPRYKIIEKRQSVAFWCNPISGHATLYWYQQILGQGPKLLIQFQNNGVVDDSQLPKDRFSAERLKGVDSTLKIQPAKLEDSAVYLCASSPRDSPNTGELFFGEGSRLTVL.

Points on this clonotype: At one of its ends the junction is not consistent with the germline gene, which may arise from a read error. The J gene is TRBJ2-7, the V gene TRBV20-1; TRBD1 might be the D (5 bases). The CDR3 spans 14 residues. Germline CDR1 reads DFQATT; CDR2 reads SNEGSKA (reference sequence). CDR3 amino acids: CSAREVRQLYEPYF. CDR3 nucleotide sequence: TGCAGTGCTAGAGAGGTACGACAGCTATACGAGCCGTACTTC.

This clonotype has only a few counts. The chain couples TRBV5-6 to TRBJ2-1; no clear D gene. The CDR3 length is 16 residues. Germline V gives CDR1 SGHDT, CDR2 YYEEEE. The V and J ends lost 0 bases and 0 bases respectively, with 10 bases between them. The CDR3 DNA reads TGTGCCAGCAGCTTGGCCCTCGTGAGCTCCTACAATGAGCAGTTCTTC. Translated, it gives CASSLALVSSYNEQFF.

In its sample, this clonotype was seen many times. The chain links TRBV27 to TRBJ1-1, with D perhaps matching TRBD1 (6 bases). CDR1 and CDR2 from the germline V gene are MNHEY and SMNVEV (reference sequence). The CDR3 is 15 amino acids. Trimming removed 2 bases from V and 2 bases from J, with 12 bases in between. The CDR3 region has the DNA TGTGCCAGCAGTTTAAGGGGGACGGCCAACACTGAAGCTTTCTTT. It yields the protein CASSLRGTANTEAFF.

This clonotype turned up a few times. The V gene is TRBV2, the J gene TRBJ2-2; D unclear. CDR3 length: 15 amino acids. The V and J ends lost 4 bases and 7 bases respectively, with 16 bases between them. Germline CDR1 reads SNHLY; CDR2 reads FYNNEI. The CDR3, as DNA: TGTGCCAGCAGTGCTTCATTTGGCATCCTCGGGGAGCTGTTTTTT. It yields the protein CASSASFGILGELFF.

This clonotype was counted at least ten times. The V gene is TRBV28, the J gene TRBJ2-1; 16 nucleotides line up with TRBD2. CDR1 and CDR2 (germline): MDHEN, SYDVKM. This CDR3 is 17 amino acids long. After removal of 5 bases from V and 7 bases from J, the junction contained 8 bases not matched to a gene. CDR3 amino acids: CASSLMGLAGGPNEQFF. The CDR3 bases are TGTGCCAGCAGTCTCATGGGACTAGCGGGAGGGCCGAATGAGCAGTTCTTC.

This clonotype was counted many times. V is TRBV12-3 or TRBV12-4 and J is TRBJ2-1; no clear D gene. The CDR3 loop spans 13 amino acids. V shed 6 bases and J shed 2 bases, with 8 bases lying between them. In DNA, the CDR3 is TGTGCCAGCAGCTATGGACCCTACAATGAGCAGTTCTTC. This sequence encodes CASSYGPYNEQFF.

In this sample, this clonotype turned up many times. The CDR3 bases are TGCAGCGTTTTATCGGGACGCAACTACGAGCAGTACTTC. Amino acid sequence: CSVLSGRNYEQYF. V and J are TRBV29-1 and TRBJ2-7; D possibly uses TRBD1 or TRBD2 (5 bases each). The V end lost 5 bases, the J end lost 3 bases, and 14 bases lay between the germline ends. There are 13 residues in the CDR3. Germline V lookup: CDR1 SQVTM, CDR2 ANQGSEA.

The sample holds many counts of this clonotype. An end of the junction does not agree with germline; a read error may underlie this. The chain has TRBV7-9 and TRBJ2-5; no clear D. Per germline, CDR1 SEHNR and CDR2 FQNEAQ (reference sequence). The CDR3 consists of 13 residues. As DNA, the CDR3 is TGTGCCAGCGGCTTGACGGTCGGGGAGACCCAGTACTTC. Translating it yields CASGLTVGETQYF. Using reference TRBV7-9 and TRBJ2-5 for the parts outside the CDR3, the full variable domain is DTGVSQNPRHKITKRGQNVTFRCDPISEHNRLYWYRQTLGQGPEFLTYFQNEAQLEKSRLLSDRFSAERPKGSFSTLEIQRTEQGDSAMYLCASGLTVGETQYFGPGTRLLVL.

The gene calls are TRBV3-1 and TRBJ1-3; D unresolved. Trimming pared 4 bases from V and 5 bases from J, leaving 15 bases between. This CDR3 comprises 15 residues. CDR1 is LGHDT, CDR2 YNNKEL, per germline (reference sequence). CDR3 region: CASSLFRASRNTIYF. The CDR3 DNA reads as TGTGCCAGCAGCCTCTTCCGGGCCTCGAGAAACACCATATATTTT.

This clonotype has ten or more counts. At one end the junction does not follow the germline gene, possibly because of a read error. The chain uses TRBV5-1 and TRBJ1-1, with 11 nucleotides matching TRBD1. The CDR3 consists of 14 residues. Germline loops: CDR1 SGHRS, CDR2 YFSETQ. This CDR3 reads CASSLGQGGTEAFF. The CDR3 DNA is TGTGCCAGCAGCTTGGGACAGGGGGGCACTGAAGCTTTCTTT.

This clonotype turned up a few times. The J gene is TRBJ1-2, the V gene TRBV14; D is ambiguous. Trimming pared 4 bases from V and 6 bases from J, leaving 24 bases between. Germline lookup yields CDR1 SGHDN and CDR2 FVKESK. This CDR3 has 17 amino acids. CDR3 nucleotides: TGTGCCAGCAGCCCCCTTGCGGGAACAAACTTTCAGAATGGCTACACCTTC. It translates to CASSPLAGTNFQNGYTF.

Ten or more counts support this clonotype. The chain joins TRBV20-1 to TRBJ2-1; tentatively, D is TRBD1 (5 bases). The CDR3 loop spans 12 amino acids. Germline V lookup: CDR1 DFQATT, CDR2 SNEGSKA (reference sequence). The chain's CDR3 is CSLQDLYNEQFF. CDR3 DNA: TGCAGCCTACAGGACCTCTACAATGAGCAGTTCTTC.

The chain joins TRBV3-1 to TRBJ2-7; 7 nucleotides line up with TRBD1. The CDR3 runs 14 residues. V was pared by 4 bases and J by 5 bases, with 8 bases of the junction left unmatched. Germline values: CDR1 LGHDT, CDR2 YNNKEL (reference sequence). The CDR3 nucleotides are TGTGCCAGCAGCCCGCGACAGGGTACCAACGAGCAGTACTTC. Translation: CASSPRQGTNEQYF.

At least ten counts were recorded for this clonotype. The genes are TRBV12-3 or TRBV12-4 and TRBJ2-7, with 7 bases lining up with TRBD2. The trim removed 5 bases at V and 6 bases at J, leaving 7 bases unmatched. The CDR3 consists of 13 residues. Here the CDR3 reads CASSQRDPSEQYF. The CDR3 DNA reads TGTGCCAGCAGTCAGCGGGACCCCTCCGAGCAGTACTTC.

This clonotype has at least ten counts. The chain couples TRBV6-1 to TRBJ1-1, with D hard to call. This CDR3 comprises 13 residues. V was cut by 3 bases and J by 3 bases, with 8 bases left in between. Germline CDR1 and CDR2: MNHNS and SASEGT. The CDR3 here is CASSEARDTEAFF. The CDR3 DNA reads as TGTGCCAGCAGTGAGGCGAGGGACACTGAAGCTTTCTTT.

V is TRBV20-1 and J is TRBJ2-2; 8 bases are a match to TRBD2. V shed 0 bases and J 8 bases; nucleotides not matched to a gene: 5. The CDR3 runs 14 residues. The germline V gene has CDR1 DFQATT and CDR2 SNEGSKA (reference sequence). This CDR3 is CSARDQRGWGELFF. Written as DNA, the CDR3 is TGCAGTGCTAGAGATCAGCGGGGGTGGGGGGAGCTGTTTTTT.

This clonotype was seen many times. The chain is built from TRBV12-3 or TRBV12-4 and TRBJ1-1, with D uncertain. The length of the CDR3 is 14 residues. Trimming stripped 6 bases from V and 0 bases from J, with 11 bases between. CDR3 loop: CASRPTGLNTEAFF. The CDR3 DNA reads TGTGCCAGCAGACCAACCGGATTGAACACTGAAGCTTTCTTT.

This clonotype was found a few times. The V and J genes are TRBV4-1 and TRBJ2-3; D is undetermined. V lost 1 base, J lost 7 bases, and 9 bases lay in between. The CDR3 runs 13 residues. Germline V CDR1 and CDR2: MGHRA, YSYEKL. The CDR3 reads CASSQVELNTQYF. In DNA, the CDR3 is TGCGCCAGCAGCCAAGTGGAACTCAATACGCAGTATTTT.